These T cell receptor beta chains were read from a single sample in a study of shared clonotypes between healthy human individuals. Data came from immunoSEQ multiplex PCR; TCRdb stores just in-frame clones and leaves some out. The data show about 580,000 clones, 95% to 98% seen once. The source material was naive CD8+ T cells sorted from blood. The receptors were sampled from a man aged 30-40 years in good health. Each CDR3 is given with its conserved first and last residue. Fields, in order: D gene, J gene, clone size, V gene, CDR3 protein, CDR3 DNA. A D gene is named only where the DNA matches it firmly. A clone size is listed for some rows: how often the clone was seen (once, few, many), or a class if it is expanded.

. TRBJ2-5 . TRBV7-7 CASSPTTGSRETQYF TGTGCCAGCAGCCCGACCACAGGTTCCAGGGAGACCCAGTACTTC
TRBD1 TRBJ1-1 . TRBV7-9 CASSLEQGAVTEAFF TGTGCCAGCAGCTTGGAACAGGGGGCAGTAACTGAAGCTTTCTTT
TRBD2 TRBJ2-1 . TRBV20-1 CTGDYLNEQFF TGCACCGGGGACTACCTCAATGAGCAGTTCTTC
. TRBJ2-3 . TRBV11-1 CASTLELGRGTDTQYF TGTGCCAGCACTCTTGAGCTAGGCCGGGGCACAGATACGCAGTATTTT
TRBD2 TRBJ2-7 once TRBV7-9 CASSLGTSGIGLSYEQYF TGTGCCAGCAGCTTAGGGACTAGCGGGATTGGGCTTTCCTACGAGCAGTACTTC
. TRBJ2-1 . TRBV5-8 CATFKGTYNEQFF TGTGCCACCTTCAAGGGGACCTACAATGAGCAGTTCTTC
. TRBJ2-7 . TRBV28 CASTRGTLYEQYF TGTGCCAGCACCCGAGGGACACTCTACGAGCAGTACTTC
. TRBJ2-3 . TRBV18 CASSPPNGNADTQYF TGTGCCAGCTCACCGCCTAATGGGAACGCAGATACGCAGTATTTT
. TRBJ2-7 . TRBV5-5 CASSFVGAYEQYF TGTGCCAGCAGCTTCGTTGGGGCCTACGAGCAGTACTTC
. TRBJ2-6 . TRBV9 CASSGTVFSSGANVLTF TGTGCCAGCAGCGGGACAGTTTTCAGCTCTGGGGCCAACGTCCTGACTTTC
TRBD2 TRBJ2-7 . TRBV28 CASSSSGPTKQYF TGTGCCAGCAGTTCTAGCGGGCCTACGAAGCAGTACTTC
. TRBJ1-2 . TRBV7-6 CASSLQGSGYTF TGTGCCAGCAGCTTACAGGGCAGTGGCTACACCTTC
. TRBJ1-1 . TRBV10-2 CASSESRVDQTEAFF TGCGCCAGCAGTGAGTCGAGGGTCGACCAGACTGAAGCTTTCTTT
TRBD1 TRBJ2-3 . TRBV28 CASSSPDRVTDTQYF TGTGCCAGCAGTTCCCCGGACAGGGTCACAGATACGCAGTATTTT
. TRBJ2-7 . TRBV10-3 CAIREEGYEQYF TGTGCCATCCGAGAGGAGGGCTACGAGCAGTACTTC
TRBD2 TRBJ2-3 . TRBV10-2 CASNGLAVTDTQYF TGCGCCAGCAATGGACTAGCGGTCACAGATACGCAGTATTTT
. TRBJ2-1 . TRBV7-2 CASSLAGSSYNEQFF TGTGCCAGCAGCTTAGCGGGCTCCTCCTACAATGAGCAGTTCTTC
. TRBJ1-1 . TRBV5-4 CASSTLEAANTEAFF TGTGCCAGCAGCACCCTGGAGGCCGCGAACACTGAAGCTTTCTTT
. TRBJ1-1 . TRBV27 CASSPAHGTEAFF TGTGCCAGCAGTCCCGCCCATGGCACTGAAGCTTTCTTT